This T cell receptor beta chain was obtained from a study of T-cell reconstitution after alpha-beta-depleted transplantation in children. Study-wide points: Once a year had passed after transplant, T-cell counts and diversity came mostly from newly produced T cells. In patients about two months after transplant, alpha-beta T cells reportedly arose from several hundred expanded graft clones. It was surviving recipient T cells and thymic progenitors that gave some patients high TCRbeta diversity at day 60.

Unique molecular identifiers featured in how the TCRbeta library was prepared. TCRdb re-analysed the PCR reads in MiXCR, keeping a single row per CDR3 protein. The table records a few hundred thousand distinct CDR3 sequences, 27% of them present only once. V trimming: 2 bases; J trimming: 9 bases; junction bases outside the gene matches: 2. This CDR3 has 13 amino acids. Germline-derived CDR1 and CDR2 are DFQATT and SNEGSKA (reference sequence). About this clonotype: The antigen is unknown.

The clonotype comes from a boy younger than two with Wiskott-Aldrich syndrome, due to receive a stem cell transplant. Sequencing used PBMCs, obtained before TCRalphabeta/CD19-depleted stem cell transplant. V is TRBV20-1 and J is TRBJ2-1; TRBD2 matches 12 bases. The CDR3 DNA is TGCAGTGCTAGACTAGCGGGAGGGGGTGAGCAGTTCTTC. This gives the protein CSARLAGGGEQFF.